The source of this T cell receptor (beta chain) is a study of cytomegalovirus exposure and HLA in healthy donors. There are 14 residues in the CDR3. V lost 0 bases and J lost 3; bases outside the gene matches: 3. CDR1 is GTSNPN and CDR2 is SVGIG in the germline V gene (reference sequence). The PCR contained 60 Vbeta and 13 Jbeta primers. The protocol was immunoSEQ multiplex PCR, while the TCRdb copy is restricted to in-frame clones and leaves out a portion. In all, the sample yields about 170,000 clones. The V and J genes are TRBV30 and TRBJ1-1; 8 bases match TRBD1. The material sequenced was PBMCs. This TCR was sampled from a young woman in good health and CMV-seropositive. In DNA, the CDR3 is TGTGCCTGGAGTGTTGGGACAGGCCACACTGAAGCTTTCTTT. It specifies CAWSVGTGHTEAFF.